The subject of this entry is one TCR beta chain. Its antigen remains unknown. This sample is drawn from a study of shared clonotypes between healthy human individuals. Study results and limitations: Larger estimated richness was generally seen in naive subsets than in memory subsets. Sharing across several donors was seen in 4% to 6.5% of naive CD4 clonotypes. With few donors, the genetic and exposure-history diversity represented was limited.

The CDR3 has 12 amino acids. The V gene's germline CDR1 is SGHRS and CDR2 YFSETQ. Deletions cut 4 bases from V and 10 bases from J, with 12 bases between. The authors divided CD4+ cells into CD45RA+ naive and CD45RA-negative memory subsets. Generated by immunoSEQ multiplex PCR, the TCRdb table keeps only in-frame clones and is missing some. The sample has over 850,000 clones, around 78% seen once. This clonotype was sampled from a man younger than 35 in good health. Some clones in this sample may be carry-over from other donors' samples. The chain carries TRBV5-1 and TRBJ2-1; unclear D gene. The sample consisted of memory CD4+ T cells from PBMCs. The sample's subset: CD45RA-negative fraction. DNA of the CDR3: TGCGCCAGCAGCCACGTATTGGGGGAGCAGTTCTTC. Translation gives CASSHVLGEQFF.